The subject of this entry is one T cell receptor beta chain. The sample is drawn from a study of cytomegalovirus exposure and HLA in healthy donors. The PCR made use of 60 Vbeta and 13 Jbeta primers. Profiling relied on immunoSEQ multiplex PCR, and the TCRdb table lists in-frame clones only, not all of them. The sample yields about 120,000 clones, around 77% seen once. CDR1 and CDR2 from the germline V gene are SGHTS and YDEGEE. This CDR3 is 15 amino acids long. The germline V and J ends were trimmed by 0 bases and 5 bases, with 11 bases remaining between them. This clonotype was sampled from a middle-aged man in good health and CMV-seropositive. The V call is TRBV5-8, the J call TRBJ2-2; TRBD1 is a possible D gene (6 bases). Input material: PBMCs. CDR3 sequence (DNA): TGTGCCAGCAGCTTGGGGGATCAGGGGACCGGGGAGCTGTTTTTT. It encodes CASSLGDQGTGELFF.